Below, 28 T cell receptor beta chains from the same sample are listed, as sequenced in a study of blood T cell repertoires in COVID-19. Profiling relied on immunoSEQ multiplex PCR, and the TCRdb table lists in-frame clones only, not all of them. The sample includes 75,000 to 100,000 clones, around 86% of them seen just once. The material sequenced was peripheral blood. Receptors were obtained from a woman of 80 years or more with acute or convalescent COVID-19.

V usage is TRBV19 and J usage is TRBJ1-1; 7 bases map to TRBD1. Germline trimming cut 0 bases from V and 10 bases from J; bases unmatched to any gene: 5. This CDR3 has 13 amino acids. Per the germline V gene, CDR1 is LNHDA and CDR2 is SQIVND (reference sequence). CDR3 residues: CASSIDTGASAFF. The CDR3 nucleotides are TGTGCCAGTAGTATAGATACAGGGGCGTCAGCTTTCTTT.

This chain links TRBV19 with TRBJ2-2, with 14 bases aligning to TRBD2. Germline V gene lookup returns CDR1 LNHDA and CDR2 SQIVND (reference sequence). After removal of 4 bases from V and 5 bases from J, the junction contained 9 bases not matched to a gene. The CDR3 loop spans 18 amino acids. The CDR3 here is CASSKGTSGSSSTGELFF. As DNA, the CDR3 is TGTGCCAGTAGTAAAGGGACTAGCGGGAGCTCGAGTACCGGGGAGCTGTTTTTT.

The CDR3 is CASSLDRGYTDTQYF. CDR3 DNA sequence: TGTGCCAGCAGCCTGGACAGGGGATACACAGATACGCAGTATTTT. The chain has TRBV3-1 (or the pseudogene TRBV3-2) and TRBJ2-3; TRBD1 matches 9 bases. V dropped 4 bases and J dropped 2; count of bases not matched to a gene: 4. The CDR3 runs 15 residues. Germline loops: CDR1 LGHDT, CDR2 YNNKEL (reference sequence).

The rearrangement joins TRBV7-8 to TRBJ1-2, with 9 bases identical to TRBD1. The CDR3 is 16 residues long. Germline V gives CDR1 SGHVS, CDR2 FQNEAQ. Trimming at V came to 5 bases and at J to 6 bases, leaving 13 bases not matched to a gene. The chain's CDR3 is CASSVRDRDLSHGYTF. The DNA for the CDR3 is TGTGCCAGCAGCGTCCGGGACAGGGACTTGTCCCATGGCTACACCTTC.

The chain uses TRBV5-8 and TRBJ2-3; 8 bases agree with TRBD2. V was pared by 4 bases and J by 4 bases, with 11 bases of the junction left unmatched. CDR1 is SGHTS, CDR2 YDEGEE, per germline. This CDR3 has 16 residues. The CDR3 DNA sequence: TGTGCCAGCAGCGCCCGGGGGTACGGGGGGGCAGATACGCAGTATTTT. Protein sequence: CASSARGYGGADTQYF. The whole variable domain, filled in from reference TRBV5-8 and TRBJ2-3, reads EAGVTQSPTHLIKTRGQQATLRCSPISGHTSVYWYQQALGLGLQFLLWYDEGEERNRGNFPPRFSGRQFPNYSSELNVNALELEDSALYLCASSARGYGGADTQYFGPGTRLTVL.

The chain couples TRBV11-2 to TRBJ2-2, with D maybe TRBD1 (6 bases). The CDR3 is 15 amino acids. In germline, CDR1 is SGHAT, CDR2 FQNNGV. V was trimmed by 3 bases and J by 4 bases, leaving 12 bases between them. The DNA for the CDR3 is TGTGCCAGCAGCTTGACGAAACAGGGCACCGGGGAGCTGTTTTTT. Translated: CASSLTKQGTGELFF.

J is TRBJ1-6 and V is TRBV4-1; TRBD1 aligns across 8 bases. This CDR3 is 15 amino acids long. The germline gives CDR1 MGHRA, CDR2 YSYEKL. J lost 8 bases, V lost 1 base, and 4 bases had no gene match. The CDR3 region has the DNA TGCGCCAGCAGCCAAGCAACAGGGGGGGATTCACCCCTCCACTTT. Its translation: CASSQATGGDSPLHF.

The gene calls are TRBV18 and TRBJ2-7; possibly TRBD2 for D (5 bases). The CDR3 spans 13 residues. Trimming removed 1 base at V and 4 bases at J, with 8 bases between. Germline V gives CDR1 KGHSH, CDR2 LQKENI. CDR3 region: CASSPLEGYEQYF. CDR3 DNA: TGTGCCAGCTCACCACTAGAGGGATACGAGCAGTACTTC.

V usage is TRBV12-3 or TRBV12-4 and J usage is TRBJ1-5; 8 positions agree with TRBD1. The CDR3 sequence is 13 residues long. V shed 2 bases and J 7 bases; nucleotides not matched to a gene: 1. This CDR3 reads CASSLTGGQPQHF. Here the CDR3 DNA reads TGTGCCAGCAGTTTAACAGGGGGACAGCCCCAGCATTTT.

V and J are TRBV7-9 and TRBJ1-1, with 8 bases identical to TRBD1. The V segment lost 2 bases and the J segment 3 bases; nucleotides outside the gene matches: 5. From germline, CDR1 is SEHNR and CDR2 FQNEAQ (reference sequence). This CDR3 contains 15 residues. CDR3: CASSLQGAQDTEAFF. The CDR3, as DNA: TGTGCCAGCAGCTTACAGGGGGCCCAGGACACTGAAGCTTTCTTT.

This clone was observed a handful of times. The genes are TRBV30 and TRBJ1-1, with no clear D. Per germline, CDR1 GTSNPN and CDR2 SVGIG (reference sequence). With 5 bases removed from V and 5 bases from J, the gap between germline ends came to 9 bases. The CDR3 consists of 11 residues. In DNA, the CDR3 is TGTGCCTGGGCCTGGGAGACTGAAGCTTTCTTT. Protein product: CAWAWETEAFF.

The rearrangement joins TRBV19 to TRBJ1-2, with D possibly being TRBD1 (6 bases). The V and J ends lost 8 bases and 1 base respectively, with 14 bases between them. The CDR3 contains 14 residues. Germline assignment: CDR1 LNHDA and CDR2 SQIVND (reference sequence). The CDR3 DNA reads as TGTGCCAGTCGTGGGGGCAGATATAACTATGGCTACACCTTC. Amino acids: CASRGGRYNYGYTF.

The V and J genes are TRBV2 and TRBJ1-5; 9 bases are a match to TRBD1. V was pared by 4 bases and J by 6 bases, with 4 bases of the junction left unmatched. This CDR3 has 14 amino acids. In germline, CDR1 is SNHLY, CDR2 FYNNEI. The CDR3 loop is CASSGTGESQPQHF. CDR3 nucleotides: TGTGCCAGCAGTGGGACAGGGGAGAGTCAGCCCCAGCATTTT.

CDR3 region: CASSKTGESRTF. In nucleotides, the CDR3 is TGTGCCAGCAGTAAGACAGGGGAATCCCGTACCTTC. This chain joins TRBV12-3 or TRBV12-4 and TRBJ1-2, with 8 bases lining up with TRBD1. The CDR3 is 12 amino acids. The J segment lost 14 bases and the V segment lost 5 bases, leaving 10 bases of the junction unmatched.

This clone was counted between two and nine times. CDR3 residues: CASSLRDNREQYF. The DNA of the CDR3 is TGTGCCAGCAGTTTAAGGGACAACAGAGAGCAGTACTTC. The chain carries TRBV27 and TRBJ2-7; possible D gene TRBD1, 6 bases. The germline V and J ends were trimmed by 2 bases and 7 bases, with 12 bases remaining between them. CDR1 is MNHEY and CDR2 is SMNVEV in the germline V gene (reference sequence). CDR3 length: 13 amino acids.

The chain couples TRBV6-1 to TRBJ2-3; 7 bases line up with TRBD1. This CDR3 has 16 residues. V dropped 0 bases and J dropped 2; count of bases not matched to a gene: 5. From germline, CDR1 is MNHNS and CDR2 SASEGT. The CDR3 region is CASSEAWTGLTDTQYF. CDR3 in DNA: TGTGCCAGCAGTGAAGCGTGGACAGGTCTCACAGATACGCAGTATTTT.

The chain recombines TRBV7-8 with TRBJ2-3, with 12 bases identical to TRBD2. CDR1 and CDR2 from the germline V gene are SGHVS and FQNEAQ. The CDR3 is made up of 14 amino acids. V lost 5 bases and J lost 5; bases outside the gene matches: 2. The CDR3 region is CASSLGLAGDTQYF. CDR3 sequence (DNA): TGTGCCAGCAGCCTGGGACTAGCGGGAGATACGCAGTATTTT.

The chain's CDR3 is CASSPAPLQGETQYF. In DNA, the CDR3 is TGTGCCAGCTCACCCGCCCCCCTACAGGGAGAGACCCAGTACTTC. The rearrangement joins TRBV18 to TRBJ2-5; a weak D match, TRBD1 (6 bases). Germline-derived CDR1 and CDR2 are KGHSH and LQKENI. The CDR3 sequence is 15 residues long. The ends were cut back, 3 bases at V and 4 bases at J, with 15 bases in the middle.

The chain has TRBV18 and TRBJ2-5, with 8 bases fitting TRBD2. After removal of 3 bases from V and 6 bases from J, the junction contained 6 bases not matched to a gene. Germline V gives CDR1 KGHSH, CDR2 LQKENI. This CDR3 contains 14 residues. DNA of the CDR3: TGTGCCAGCTCACCCGGACTAGCTGGGCAGACCCAGTACTTC. This gives the protein CASSPGLAGQTQYF. Using reference TRBV18 and TRBJ2-5 for the parts outside the CDR3, the full variable domain is NAGVMQNPRHLVRRRGQEARLRCSPMKGHSHVYWYRQLPEEGLKFMVYLQKENIIDESGMPKERFSAEFPKEGPSILRIQQVVRGDSAAYFCASSPGLAGQTQYFGPGTRLLVL.

Details on this clone: This specimen includes other DNA sequences encoding the same CDR3. The V call is TRBV7-8, the J call TRBJ2-7; 10 nucleotides agree with TRBD2. V shed 0 bases, J shed 7 bases, and the junction held 9 bases outside the gene matches. CDR3 length: 16 residues. Germline V gene lookup returns CDR1 SGHVS and CDR2 FQNEAQ. The CDR3 sequence: CASSLAALAGVSEQYF. The CDR3 DNA reads TGTGCCAGCAGCTTAGCAGCGCTAGCGGGGGTGAGTGAGCAGTACTTC.

About this clone: An end of the junction differs from the germline gene, which may be a read error. This chain connects TRBV4-2 to TRBJ2-7, with TRBD2 matching 9 bases. The CDR3 runs 13 residues. Germline V gene lookup returns CDR1 LGHNA and CDR2 YNFKEQ. CDR3 nucleotides: TGTGCCAGCAGCCAGTCCTTAGCGGGAGCCCCTCGCTTC. It translates to CASSQSLAGAPRF.

The CDR3 here is CATRSDRGSYEQYF. The CDR3 DNA reads as TGTGCCACCAGGTCCGATAGGGGGTCCTACGAGCAGTACTTC. The chain recombines TRBV15 with TRBJ2-7; maybe TRBD1 (6 bases). Germline V gives CDR1 LNHNV, CDR2 YYDKDF (reference sequence). The CDR3 contains 14 residues. Trimming stripped 6 bases from V and 1 base from J, with 13 bases between.

The chain uses TRBV5-1 and TRBJ2-4, with D maybe TRBD2 (6 bases). This CDR3 region has 20 residues. CDR1 and CDR2 (germline): SGHRS, YFSETQ. V was trimmed by 4 bases and J by 2 bases, leaving 28 bases between them. CDR3 sequence reads: CASSRGTHAADSQSKNIQYF. Written as DNA, the CDR3 is TGCGCCAGCAGCCGGGGGACTCACGCCGCCGATAGTCAGTCCAAAAACATTCAGTACTTC.

Only one count was recorded for this clone. This chain uses TRBV10-3 with TRBJ1-5; no clear D. Germline CDR1 ENHRY, CDR2 SYGVKD. V lost 2 bases to trimming and J lost 3 bases, with 11 bases between them. CDR3 length: 15 amino acids. The chain's CDR3 is CAISEERGPNQPQHF. The CDR3 DNA reads as TGTGCCATCAGTGAGGAAAGAGGGCCCAATCAGCCCCAGCATTTT.

The V call is TRBV7-8, the J call TRBJ2-7, with D uncertain. This CDR3 region has 15 residues. CDR1 is SGHVS, CDR2 FQNEAQ, per germline. V shed 3 bases and J shed 2 bases, with 14 bases lying between them. CDR3 sequence (DNA): TGTGCCAGCAGCTTGGCCATGGTCGACACCTACGAGCAGTACTTC. Encoded protein: CASSLAMVDTYEQYF. The entire variable domain, with the rest obtained from reference TRBV7-8 and TRBJ2-7, is as follows: GAGVSQSPRYKVAKRGQDVALRCDPISGHVSLFWYQQALGQGPEFLTYFQNEAQLDKSGLPSDRFFAERPEGSVSTLKIQRTQQEDSAVYLCASSLAMVDTYEQYFGPGTRLTVT.

V usage is TRBV2 and J usage is TRBJ2-6; TRBD2 aligns across 7 bases. Losses at the gene ends were 3 bases for V and 1 base for J; bases not matched to a gene: 0. Germline CDR1 is SNHLY and CDR2 is FYNNEI. CDR3 length: 15 residues. The CDR3 reads CASSEGGSGANVLTF. Here the CDR3 DNA reads TGTGCCAGCAGTGAGGGAGGGTCTGGGGCCAACGTCCTGACTTTC.

The chain recombines TRBV6-5 with TRBJ2-3; 7 bases are shared with TRBD1. V dropped 6 bases and J dropped 5; count of bases not matched to a gene: 8. Per germline, CDR1 MNHEY and CDR2 SVGAGI. This CDR3 comprises 14 residues. This chain's CDR3 is CASSWAGGRDTQYF. Written as DNA, the CDR3 is TGTGCCAGCAGCTGGGCAGGGGGTCGAGATACGCAGTATTTT.

The chain joins TRBV18 to TRBJ2-3; D may be TRBD1 (6 bases). CDR3 length: 14 residues. The V gene lost 6 bases and the J gene lost 4 bases, with 14 bases spanning the gap. From germline, CDR1 is KGHSH and CDR2 LQKENI. CDR3 sequence reads: CASSRDTNADTQYF. As DNA, the CDR3 is TGTGCCAGCTCCCGGGACACTAACGCAGATACGCAGTATTTT.